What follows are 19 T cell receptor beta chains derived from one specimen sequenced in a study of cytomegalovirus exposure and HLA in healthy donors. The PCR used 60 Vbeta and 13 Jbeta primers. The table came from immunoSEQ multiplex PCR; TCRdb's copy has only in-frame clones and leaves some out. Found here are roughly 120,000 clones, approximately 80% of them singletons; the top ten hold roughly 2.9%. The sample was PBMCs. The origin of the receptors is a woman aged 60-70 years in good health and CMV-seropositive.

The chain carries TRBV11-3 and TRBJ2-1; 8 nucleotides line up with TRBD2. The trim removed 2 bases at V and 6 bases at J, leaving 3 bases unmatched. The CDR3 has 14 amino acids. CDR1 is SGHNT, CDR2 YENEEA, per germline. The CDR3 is CASSLRAGANEQFF. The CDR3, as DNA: TGTGCCAGCAGCTTAAGAGCGGGAGCCAATGAGCAGTTCTTC. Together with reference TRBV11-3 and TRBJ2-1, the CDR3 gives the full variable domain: EAGVVQSPRYKIIEKKQPVAFWCNPISGHNTLYWYLQNLGQGPELLIRYENEEAVDDSQLPKDRFSAERLKGVDSTLKIQPAELGDSAVYLCASSLRAGANEQFFGPGTRLTVL.

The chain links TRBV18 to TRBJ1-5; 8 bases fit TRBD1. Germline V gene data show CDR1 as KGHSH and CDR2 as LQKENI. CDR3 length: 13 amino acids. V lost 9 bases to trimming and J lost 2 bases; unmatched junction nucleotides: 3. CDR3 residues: CASGTGRNQPQHF. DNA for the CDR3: TGTGCCAGTGGGACAGGCCGCAATCAGCCCCAGCATTTT. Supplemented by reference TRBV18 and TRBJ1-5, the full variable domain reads NAGVMQNPRHLVRRRGQEARLRCSPMKGHSHVYWYRQLPEEGLKFMVYLQKENIIDESGMPKERFSAEFPKEGPSILRIQQVVRGDSAAYFCASGTGRNQPQHFGDGTRLSIL.

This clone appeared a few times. CDR3 in DNA: TGCAGCGTAGGGACAGCCTACTATGGCTACACCTTC. It encodes CSVGTAYYGYTF. V is TRBV29-1 and J is TRBJ1-2; 7 bases align to TRBD1. This CDR3 spans 12 amino acids. Trimming took 6 bases from V and 3 from J; bases not matched to a gene: 4. The germline V gene has CDR1 SQVTM and CDR2 ANQGSEA.

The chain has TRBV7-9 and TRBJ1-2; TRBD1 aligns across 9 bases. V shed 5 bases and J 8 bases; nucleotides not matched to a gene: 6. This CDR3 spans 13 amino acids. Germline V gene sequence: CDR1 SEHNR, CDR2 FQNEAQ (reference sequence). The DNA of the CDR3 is TGTGCCAGCAGCCCAACAGGGGGCAGAGGCTACACCTTC. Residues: CASSPTGGRGYTF.

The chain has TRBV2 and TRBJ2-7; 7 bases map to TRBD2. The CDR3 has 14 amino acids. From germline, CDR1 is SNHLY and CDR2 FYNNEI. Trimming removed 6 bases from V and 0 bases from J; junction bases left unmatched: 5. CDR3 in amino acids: CASRIERDSYEQYF. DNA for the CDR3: TGTGCCAGCAGGATAGAGCGGGACTCCTACGAGCAGTACTTC.

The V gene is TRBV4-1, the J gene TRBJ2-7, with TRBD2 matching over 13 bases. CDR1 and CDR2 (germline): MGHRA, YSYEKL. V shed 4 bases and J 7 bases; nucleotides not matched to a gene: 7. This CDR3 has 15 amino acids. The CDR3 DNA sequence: TGCGCCAGCAGCCTCAGACTAGCGGGAGGAAGGGAGCAGTACTTC. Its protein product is CASSLRLAGGREQYF.

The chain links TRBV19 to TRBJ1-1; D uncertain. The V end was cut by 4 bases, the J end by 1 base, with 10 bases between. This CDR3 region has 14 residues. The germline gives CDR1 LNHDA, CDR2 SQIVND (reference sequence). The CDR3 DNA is TGTGCCAGTAGTAAATTCCGGGGGAACACTGAAGCTTTCTTT. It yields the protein CASSKFRGNTEAFF.

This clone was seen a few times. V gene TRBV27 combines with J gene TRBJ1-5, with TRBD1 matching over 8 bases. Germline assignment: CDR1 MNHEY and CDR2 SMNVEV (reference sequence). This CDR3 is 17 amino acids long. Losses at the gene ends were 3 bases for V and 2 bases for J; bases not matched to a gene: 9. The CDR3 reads CASSFLPTGEGNQPQHF. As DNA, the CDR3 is TGTGCCAGCAGTTTTCTCCCGACAGGGGAAGGCAATCAGCCCCAGCATTTT.

The CDR3 coding sequence is TGCAGTGCTAGTGGGCGGGGAGCTTTCTTT. Its protein is CSASGRGAFF. The V gene is TRBV20-1, the J gene TRBJ1-1; D is undetermined. From germline, CDR1 is DFQATT and CDR2 SNEGSKA (reference sequence). The CDR3 is 10 residues long. Trimming shortened V by 3 bases and J by 10 bases, and 9 bases separated the two germline ends.

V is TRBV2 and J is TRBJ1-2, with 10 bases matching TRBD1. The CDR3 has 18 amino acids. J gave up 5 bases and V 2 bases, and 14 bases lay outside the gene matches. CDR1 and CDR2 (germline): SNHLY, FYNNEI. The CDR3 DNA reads TGTGCCAGCAGTGAATTCACCTCCGGGACAGGGGAACTTTATGGCTACACCTTC. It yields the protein CASSEFTSGTGELYGYTF.

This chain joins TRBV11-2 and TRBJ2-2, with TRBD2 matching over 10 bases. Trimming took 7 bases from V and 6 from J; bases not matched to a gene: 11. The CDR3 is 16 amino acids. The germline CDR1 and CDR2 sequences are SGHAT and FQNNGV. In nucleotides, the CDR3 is TGTGCCAGCACCCCCCTAGCGGGAGTTTCGGCCGGGGAGCTGTTTTTT. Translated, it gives CASTPLAGVSAGELFF.

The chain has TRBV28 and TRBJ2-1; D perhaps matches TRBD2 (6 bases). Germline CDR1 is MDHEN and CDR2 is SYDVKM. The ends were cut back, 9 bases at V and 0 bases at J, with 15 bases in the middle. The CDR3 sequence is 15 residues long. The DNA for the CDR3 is TGTGCCAGTAAGGCCGGGACTGGCTCCTACAATGAGCAGTTCTTC. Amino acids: CASKAGTGSYNEQFF.

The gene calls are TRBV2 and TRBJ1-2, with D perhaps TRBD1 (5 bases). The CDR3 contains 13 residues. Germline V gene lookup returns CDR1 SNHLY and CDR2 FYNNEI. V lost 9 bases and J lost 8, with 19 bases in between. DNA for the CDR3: TGTGCCAGTCTCAAGTCAGGGAAGTCGGGCTACACCTTC. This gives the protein CASLKSGKSGYTF.

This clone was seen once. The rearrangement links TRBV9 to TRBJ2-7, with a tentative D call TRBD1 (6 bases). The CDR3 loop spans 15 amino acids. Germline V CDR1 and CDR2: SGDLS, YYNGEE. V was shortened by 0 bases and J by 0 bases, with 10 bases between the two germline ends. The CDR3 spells CASSVGGGNSYEQYF. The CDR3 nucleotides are TGTGCCAGCAGCGTAGGTGGGGGCAACTCCTACGAGCAGTACTTC.

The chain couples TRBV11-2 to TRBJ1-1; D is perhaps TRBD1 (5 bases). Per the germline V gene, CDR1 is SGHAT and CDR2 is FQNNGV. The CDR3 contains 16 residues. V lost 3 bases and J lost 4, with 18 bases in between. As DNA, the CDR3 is TGTGCCAGCAGCTTTAGAAGCTACGGGGGGACCACTGAAGCTTTCTTT. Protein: CASSFRSYGGTTEAFF.

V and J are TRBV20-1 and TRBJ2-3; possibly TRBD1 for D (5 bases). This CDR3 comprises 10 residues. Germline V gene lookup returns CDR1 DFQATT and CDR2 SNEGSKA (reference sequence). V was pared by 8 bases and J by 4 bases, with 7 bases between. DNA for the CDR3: TGCAGTCTCAGGGCAGATACGCAGTATTTT. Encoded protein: CSLRADTQYF.

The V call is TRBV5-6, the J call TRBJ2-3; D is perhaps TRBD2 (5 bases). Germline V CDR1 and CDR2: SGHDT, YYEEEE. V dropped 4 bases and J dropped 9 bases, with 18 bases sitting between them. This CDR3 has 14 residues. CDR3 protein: CASSPLRTQLTQYF. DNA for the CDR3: TGTGCCAGCAGCCCTCTTCGGACTCAATTAACGCAGTATTTT.

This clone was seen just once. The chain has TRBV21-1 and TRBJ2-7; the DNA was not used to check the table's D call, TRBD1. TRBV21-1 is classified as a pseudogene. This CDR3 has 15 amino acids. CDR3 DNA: TGTGCCAGCAGCACCCACAGGGGAGTTGCCTACGAGCAGTACTTC. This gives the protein CASSTHRGVAYEQYF.

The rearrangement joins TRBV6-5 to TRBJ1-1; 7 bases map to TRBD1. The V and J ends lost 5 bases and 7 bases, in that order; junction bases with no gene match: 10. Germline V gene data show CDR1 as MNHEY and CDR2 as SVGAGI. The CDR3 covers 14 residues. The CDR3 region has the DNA TGTGCCAGCAGTGAGGCAACAGGGGTTAGTGAAGCTTTCTTT. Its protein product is CASSEATGVSEAFF.